This T cell receptor beta chain is from a study of post-analysis software for immune sequencing data. Study-wide results and limits: Comparison with controls showed significantly lower normalized Chao1 diversity in multiple sclerosis patients. Samples from a shared batch, those prepared together, strongly co-clustered by F measure. A handful of TRBV segments were significantly more frequent in patients than in controls. TRBV5-6, TRBV5-1 and TRBV20-1 were among these segments.

There are a few counts of this clonotype. Its antigen is currently unknown. From germline, CDR1 is SGHRS and CDR2 YFSETQ. Trimming cost V 4 bases and J 4 bases; bases outside gene matches: 6. The CDR3 is 15 amino acids. Included in the TCR beta cDNA libraries were unique molecular identifiers. T cells, about 0.9 to 11 million of them, yielded roughly 0.5 million cDNA molecules. TCRdb ran MiXCR on the PCR reads and lists one entry per CDR3 protein. The sample holds about 500,000 distinct CDR3 sequences, 45% seen once. The chain joins TRBV5-1 to TRBJ1-5, with TRBD1 matching 9 bases. Source material: blood. This sequence was found in a girl aged 5 to 17 with multiple sclerosis. CDR3 DNA sequence: TGCGCCAGCAGCCCCGGGACAGGGATAAATCAGCCCCAGCATTTT. Its translation: CASSPGTGINQPQHF.